In its sample, the clone carrying this TCR beta chain was seen a few times. Its antigen is undetermined. This sample was taken from a study of T cell repertoires in cytomegalovirus infection. Study information: HLA-B-restricted CMV epitopes that are well studied, plus recently identified HLA-C-restricted ones, were used by the study. Matching HLA type, along with CMV infection, was indicated by public TCR beta signatures. Regarding the study as a whole: Carriers of CMV plus the relevant HLA were identified by cumulative public TCR beta family frequency.

TCRdb passed the reads through MiXCR, listing each CDR3 protein once. The sample gives about 83,000 distinct CDR3 sequences, 45% to 50% of which show up once; over 90% is in the top ten. CDR3 length: 15 amino acids. Germline V gives CDR1 LGHNA, CDR2 YNFKEQ. V was pared by 5 bases and J by 5 bases, with 9 bases of the junction left unmatched. The origin of this receptor is a human donor in good health (CMV status not recorded). Some clones in this sample may be carry-over from other donors' samples. The sequencing used CD8+ T cells from cultured PBMCs, collected from culture after CMV antigen stimulation. V and J are TRBV4-2 and TRBJ2-5; TRBD2 matches 9 bases. The DNA of the CDR3 is TGTGCCAGCAGCTCCCCCAGCGGGGGGTCCGAGACCCAGTACTTC. It specifies CASSSPSGGSETQYF.